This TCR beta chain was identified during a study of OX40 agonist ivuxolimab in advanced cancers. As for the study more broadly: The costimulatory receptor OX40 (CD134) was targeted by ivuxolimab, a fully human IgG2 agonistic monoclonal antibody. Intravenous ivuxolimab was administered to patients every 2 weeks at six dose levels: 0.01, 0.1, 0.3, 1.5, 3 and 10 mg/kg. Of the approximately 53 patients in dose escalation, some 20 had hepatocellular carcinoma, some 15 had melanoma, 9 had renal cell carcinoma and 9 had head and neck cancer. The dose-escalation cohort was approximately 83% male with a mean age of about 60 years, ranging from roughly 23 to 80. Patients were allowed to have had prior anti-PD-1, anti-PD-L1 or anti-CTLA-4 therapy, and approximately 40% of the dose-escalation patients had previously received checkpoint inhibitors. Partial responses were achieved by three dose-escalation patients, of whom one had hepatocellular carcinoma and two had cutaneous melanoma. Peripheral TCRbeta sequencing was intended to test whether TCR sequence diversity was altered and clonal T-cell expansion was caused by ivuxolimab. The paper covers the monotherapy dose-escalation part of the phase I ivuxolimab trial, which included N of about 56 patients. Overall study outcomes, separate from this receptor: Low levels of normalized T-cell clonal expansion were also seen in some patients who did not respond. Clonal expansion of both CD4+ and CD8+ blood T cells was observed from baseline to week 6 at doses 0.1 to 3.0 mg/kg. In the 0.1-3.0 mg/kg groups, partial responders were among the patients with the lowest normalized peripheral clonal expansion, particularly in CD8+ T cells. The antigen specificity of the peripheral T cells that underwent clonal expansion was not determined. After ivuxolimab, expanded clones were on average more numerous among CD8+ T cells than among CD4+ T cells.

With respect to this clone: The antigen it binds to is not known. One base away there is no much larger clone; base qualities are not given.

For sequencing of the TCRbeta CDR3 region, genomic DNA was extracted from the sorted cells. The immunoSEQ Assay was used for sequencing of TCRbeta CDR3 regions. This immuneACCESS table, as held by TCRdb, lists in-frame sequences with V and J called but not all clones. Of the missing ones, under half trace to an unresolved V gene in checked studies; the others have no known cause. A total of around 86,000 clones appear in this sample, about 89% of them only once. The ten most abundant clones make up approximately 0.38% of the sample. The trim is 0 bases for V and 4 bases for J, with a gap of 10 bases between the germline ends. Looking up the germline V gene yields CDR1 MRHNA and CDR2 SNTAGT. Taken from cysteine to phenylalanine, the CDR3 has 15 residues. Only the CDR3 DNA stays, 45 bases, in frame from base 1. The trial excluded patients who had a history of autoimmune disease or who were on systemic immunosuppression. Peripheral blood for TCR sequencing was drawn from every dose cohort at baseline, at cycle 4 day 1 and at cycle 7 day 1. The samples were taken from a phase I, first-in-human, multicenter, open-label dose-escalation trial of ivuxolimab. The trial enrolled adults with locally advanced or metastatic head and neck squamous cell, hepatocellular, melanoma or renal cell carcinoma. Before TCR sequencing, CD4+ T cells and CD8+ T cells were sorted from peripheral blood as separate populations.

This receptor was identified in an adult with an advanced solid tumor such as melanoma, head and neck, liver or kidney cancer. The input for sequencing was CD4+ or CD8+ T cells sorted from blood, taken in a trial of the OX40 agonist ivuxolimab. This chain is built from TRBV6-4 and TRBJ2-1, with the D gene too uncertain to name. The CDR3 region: CASSDSAAEYNEQFF. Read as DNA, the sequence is TGTGCCAGCAGTGACTCGGCAGCTGAATACAATGAGCAGTTCTTC.